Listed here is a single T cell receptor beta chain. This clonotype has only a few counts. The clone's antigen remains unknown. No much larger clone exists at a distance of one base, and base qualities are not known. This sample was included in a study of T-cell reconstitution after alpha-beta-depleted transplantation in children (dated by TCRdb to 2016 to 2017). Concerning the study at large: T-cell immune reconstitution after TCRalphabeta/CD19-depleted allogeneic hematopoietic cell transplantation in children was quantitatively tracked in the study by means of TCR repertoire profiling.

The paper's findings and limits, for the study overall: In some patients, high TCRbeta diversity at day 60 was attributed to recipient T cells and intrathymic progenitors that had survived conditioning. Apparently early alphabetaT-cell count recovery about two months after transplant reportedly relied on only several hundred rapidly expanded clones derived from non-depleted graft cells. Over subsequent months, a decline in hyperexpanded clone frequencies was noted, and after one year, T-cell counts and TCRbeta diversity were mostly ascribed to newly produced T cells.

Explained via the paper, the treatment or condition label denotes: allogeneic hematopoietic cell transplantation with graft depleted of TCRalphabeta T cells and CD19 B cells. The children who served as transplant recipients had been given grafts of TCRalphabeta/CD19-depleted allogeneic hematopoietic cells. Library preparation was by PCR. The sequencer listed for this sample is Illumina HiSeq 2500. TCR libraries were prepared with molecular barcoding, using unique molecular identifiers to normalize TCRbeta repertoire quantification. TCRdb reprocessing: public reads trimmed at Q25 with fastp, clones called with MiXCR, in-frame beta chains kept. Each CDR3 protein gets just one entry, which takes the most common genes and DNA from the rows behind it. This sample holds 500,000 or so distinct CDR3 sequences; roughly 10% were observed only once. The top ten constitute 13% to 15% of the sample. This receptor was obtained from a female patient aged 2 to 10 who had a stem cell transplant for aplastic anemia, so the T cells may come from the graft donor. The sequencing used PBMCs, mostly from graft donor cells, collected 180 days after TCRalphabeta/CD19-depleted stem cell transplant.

The CDR3 region: CASSEAPDRRAFF. The DNA sequence is TGTGCCAGCAGTGAAGCGCCGGACAGGAGAGCTTTCTTT. The sequence joins TRBV6-1 to TRBJ1-1; TRBD1 agrees with 7 junctional bases. The CDR3 measures 13 amino acids from cysteine to phenylalanine. The DNA shown is the 39-base CDR3, in frame from base 1. The germline V gene yields MNHNS for CDR1 and SASEGT for CDR2. The germline V and J ends show losses of 0 bases and 10 bases respectively, and no gene match explains 5 bases of the junction.